Included here is one TCR beta chain sequence, with context. Its antigen specificity is not known. Base qualities are not recorded, but no much larger clone differs from it by a single base. Library method: the immunoSEQ multiplex PCR assay. A mixture of 60 forward primers for TCR Vbeta segments and 13 reverse primers for TCR Jbeta segments was used in the multiplex PCR. A multiplex PCR assay on genomic DNA amplified the CDR3 region of rearranged TCR beta genes. Amplified TCR beta libraries were sequenced as 87-base-pair reads on the Illumina HiSeq System. The paper's data handling went like this. Across the 500 to 750 repertoires, a later analysis counted some 80 million unique TCR beta chains, roughly 11 million of which were shared by at least two donors. To remove PCR and sequencing errors, raw reads were error-corrected and collapsed into unique sequences using a nearest-neighbor algorithm that merged closely related sequences. Alignment of CDR3 sequences to IMGT reference sequences was used to assign V, D and J gene segments. For a sequence to be retained, a match of at least six nucleotides to both a V gene segment and a J gene segment was required. A rearrangement was called productive if the CDR3 had no stop codons and remained in frame with V and J, and every other rearrangement was called non-productive. Following IMGT convention, CDR3 was defined as the stretch from the second conserved V-encoded cysteine up to the conserved J-encoded phenylalanine. The earlier analysis of about 500 of the donors excluded sequences that lacked an unambiguous match to a single V gene segment. An earlier analysis of just under 600 of the donors called V segments functional above 56.7% productive rearrangements and segregating when the between-donor standard deviation exceeded 5%. A statistical classification framework was built for diagnosing cytomegalovirus status from the catalog of TCR beta chain sequences. V and J gene assignment, in a later analysis, came from comparing TCR nucleotide sequences with IMGT/GENE-DB human TR gene sequences. Using the TCRdist pipeline, a later analysis assigned CDR3 sequences along with most-parsimonious VDJ recombination scenarios. In a later analysis, each TCR beta chain was defined by its CDR3 amino acid sequence together with its V-gene family, and reads without a unique V-gene family were excluded. In a later analysis, several hundred highly shared, low-generation-probability nucleotide sequences were removed to address suspected cross-contamination and a sequencing artifact. In a later analysis, a clonal expansion index for each public chain was calculated from normalized within-repertoire ranks of inferred template counts. A later analysis computed generation probabilities with a VDJ recombination model fitted to out-of-frame rearrangements, and checked the results against IGoR. In a later analysis, TCR-TCR, TCR-HLA and TCR-CMV co-occurrence was scored with hypergeometric tests, and a repertoire-size bias correction was applied to TCR pairs. In a later analysis, false discovery rates were estimated by permuting HLA or CMV assignments 20 times. A later analysis grouped co-occurring TCRs with DBSCAN, adding TCRdist sequence similarity when clustering within HLA-allele-positive subsets. Co-occurrence clustering excluded repertoires with fewer than 30,000 or more than 120,000 public chains, plus five with anomalous nucleotide sharing. Drawn from immuneACCESS, this table holds only the in-frame rearrangements with V and J called that TCRdb kept. Clones are partly lost; checked studies trace under half to an unresolved V gene and leave the rest unexplained. That table is the source of V, J and clone size, and D and trimming were worked out from the DNA. The sample table contains 150,000 to 200,000 clones; only one count was recorded for roughly 85% of them. About 2.5% of the sample belongs to the ten largest clones.

The data were taken from a study of cytomegalovirus exposure and HLA in healthy donors (dated by TCRdb to 2015 to 2018). Describing the broader study: An earlier analysis of several hundred of the donors reported approximately 260 Gb of sequence data and 90 million to 120 million unique TCR beta sequences obtained from about 179 million T cells. A later analysis re-analyzed previously published TCR beta repertoires from roughly 600 donors and added high-resolution HLA genotyping to study TCR occurrence patterns. To predict cytomegalovirus infection status, the study brought together high-throughput TCR immunosequencing, statistical association of individual TCRs with disease status, and machine learning. Both class I and class II loci were covered by HLA typing, at four-digit resolution. Of the roughly 400 genotyped donors, about 84% fell in the genetic ancestry cluster associated with self-reported Caucasian donors. An early release that covered around 590 HLA-typed donors contained around 300 gigabases of sequencing data and tens of millions of unique TCR sequences. Typing coverage varied by locus: roughly 620-640 donors for A, B, C, DRB1 and DQB1; 522 for DQA1; nearly 610 for DPA1; 450 to 480 for DPB1. Donor age, sex, ethnicity and CMV serostatus were compiled alongside the repertoire data. Among about 390 genotyped donors of the cohort, an average of around 240,000 unique TCR beta nucleotide sequences were sequenced per donor, about a sixth of them non-productive. The T cell repertoires of under 700 subjects were profiled by immunosequencing and related to cytomegalovirus serostatus. All discovery cohort repertoires had been generated using a single sequencing platform. Along with the approximately 700-subject first cohort, a separate validation cohort of 120 different subjects was used. Roughly 5 DR-DQ haplotypes were handled as single units for association and clustering, since linkage in the cohort was strong. A later genetic analysis used genome-wide SNP genotypes for about 65% of the roughly 700 donors, treating that subset as a discovery cohort. The study aimed to test whether cataloging public T cell receptors could reveal signatures of past pathogen exposure. In the later analysis, no new phenotypic data were used to find candidate immune exposures; instead, reliance was placed on TCR beta sequences and their occurrence across donors. To decide whether each TCR beta V gene segment behaved as functional or pseudogenic, an earlier analysis of some 570 of the donors relied on high-throughput TCR beta sequencing. General findings and caveats noted by the study authors: CMV serostatus was the only immune exposure information available for the cohort. Most TCR sequences were observed very rarely across donors, whereas some public TCRs were present in many individuals. An association between a missense DCLRE1C variant and V-gene and J-gene trimming of TCR beta chains was found in a later genetic analysis and replicated in an independent cohort. Some 15 rarely observed V segments, including chromosome 9 orphons, were excluded from the earlier analysis of approximately 500 of the donors because counts were too low. Compared with equally common non-associated chains, HLA-associated TCR beta chains in a later analysis were more clonally expanded and had lower generation probabilities. Correlated functional status among segregating V segments might reflect linkage disequilibrium, but an unknown experimental factor could not be ruled out. In both the original and validation cohorts, the classifier was reported to diagnose cytomegalovirus status with high specificity and sensitivity. Strong co-occurrence of HLA alleles, especially DR and DQ, made assigning TCR associations to individual alleles difficult. Several of the top co-occurrence clusters appeared to be linked to parvovirus B19, influenza, CMV and Epstein-Barr virus, according to a later analysis. Most CMV-associated TCR beta chains appeared to be HLA-restricted in a later analysis, and the HLA associations seemed to be driven largely by CMV exposure. Because some donors lacked HLA typing at each locus, the association tests relied only on the typed subset. According to a later analysis, TCR association rates differed among HLA loci, with DRB1 alleles showing the most associated TCRs and HLA-C alleles showing the fewest. In vitro tests confirmed that a few of the cytomegalovirus-associated TCR beta chains recognize cytomegalovirus antigens. A cluster of highly shared sequence variants was judged likely to represent a technical artifact of the sequencing pipeline. A later genetic analysis reported fewer N-insertions in productive TCRs among donors in an Asian-associated ancestry cluster than the roughly 700-donor mean. A later analysis associated 16,951 TCR beta sequences with specific HLA alleles at a false discovery rate of 0.05. The authors suggested that the approach could potentially be extended to other disease states and immunological phenotypes. The presence/absence analyses assumed that sequencing depth was roughly uniform across donors, and that assumption may not be true. Because the 87-base-pair reads could not distinguish some IMGT-functional V segments, including TRBV6-2 and TRBV6-3, those segments were excluded. A further reported finding was that TCR beta sequences accurately predicted the HLA-A and HLA-B alleles for most subjects in the first cohort. This cohort had only TCR beta chains sequenced, and the lack of alpha or paired-chain data limited which features could be detected. In an earlier analysis of around 600 of the donors, most TCR beta V segments appeared in productive rearrangements about 87% or about 30% of the time, broadly matching IMGT annotations. In the study, some 160 TCR beta chains were listed as associated with cytomegalovirus.

Counted from cysteine to phenylalanine, this CDR3 has 17 amino acids. The CDR3 DNA has 51 bases and is translated from base 1. Unmatched junction bases come to 8, with V trimmed by 3 bases and J by 0 bases. For CDR1 and CDR2, the germline V gene (reference sequence) lists PRHDT and FYEKMQ. The cohort was made up of 666 healthy bone marrow donors. At the time of sampling, all cohort members were nominally healthy, though unrecorded immune exposures were likely present. The donor tested CMV seropositive and was one of the 289 seropositive cohort members. A peripheral blood sample was collected from each donor, and TCR beta sequencing was performed on peripheral blood mononuclear cells. The Qiagen DNeasy Blood Extraction Kit was used to extract genomic DNA from the blood cell samples.

Sample: PBMCs. The sequence was collected from a young man in good health and CMV-seropositive. Recombination linked TRBV13 to TRBJ2-5; 9 nucleotides in the junction match TRBD2. The CDR3 protein sequence reads: CASSFGREGPDQETQYF. The sequenced DNA is TGTGCCAGCAGCTTTGGGCGGGAGGGACCCGACCAAGAGACCCAGTACTTC.